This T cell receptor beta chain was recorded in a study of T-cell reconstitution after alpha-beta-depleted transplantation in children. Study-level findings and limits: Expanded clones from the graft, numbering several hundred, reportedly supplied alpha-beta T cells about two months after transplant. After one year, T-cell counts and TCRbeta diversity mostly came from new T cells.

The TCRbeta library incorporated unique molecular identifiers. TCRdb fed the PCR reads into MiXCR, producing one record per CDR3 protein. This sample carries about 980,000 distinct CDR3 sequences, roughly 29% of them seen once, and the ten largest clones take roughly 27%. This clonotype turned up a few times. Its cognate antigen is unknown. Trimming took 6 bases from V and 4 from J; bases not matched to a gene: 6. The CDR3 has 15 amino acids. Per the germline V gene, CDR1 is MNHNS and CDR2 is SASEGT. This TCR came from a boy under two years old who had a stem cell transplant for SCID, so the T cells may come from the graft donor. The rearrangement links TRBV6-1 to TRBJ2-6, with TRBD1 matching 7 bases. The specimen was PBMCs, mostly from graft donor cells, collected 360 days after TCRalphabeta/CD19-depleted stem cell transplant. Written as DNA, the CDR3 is TGTGCCAGCAGCCGACAGGGTACCGGGGCCAACGTCCTGACTTTC. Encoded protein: CASSRQGTGANVLTF.